Given below is one T cell receptor beta chain in context. Antigen: not known. Unique molecular identifiers were present in the TCR beta cDNA libraries. Input of roughly 0.85 to 11 million T cells yielded 500,000 to 550,000 cDNA molecules. MiXCR, run by TCRdb on the PCR reads, gives a single entry per CDR3 protein. The data show about 820,000 distinct CDR3 sequences, with about 53% seen just once and around 4.5% held by the top ten. The data derive from a study of post-analysis software for immune sequencing data. Study summary: Progressive-relapsing, secondary progressive and relapsing-remitting multiple sclerosis were among the disease courses included.

Whole-study findings and limits: Batch-matched samples strongly co-clustered by F measure. Multiple sclerosis patients had significantly lower normalized Chao1 diversity than controls.

This clonotype was sampled from a girl aged 5 to 17 with multiple sclerosis. The sample consisted of blood.

In nucleotides, the CDR3 is TGCAGCGTCGGAAGAGGGCTTTATGGCTACACCTTC. It specifies CSVGRGLYGYTF. This sequence joins TRBV29-1 and TRBJ1-2; no clear D gene. Trimming shortened V by 6 bases and J by 5 bases, and 13 bases separated the two germline ends. CDR1 SQVTM and CDR2 ANQGSEA come from the germline V gene. This CDR3 region has 12 residues.